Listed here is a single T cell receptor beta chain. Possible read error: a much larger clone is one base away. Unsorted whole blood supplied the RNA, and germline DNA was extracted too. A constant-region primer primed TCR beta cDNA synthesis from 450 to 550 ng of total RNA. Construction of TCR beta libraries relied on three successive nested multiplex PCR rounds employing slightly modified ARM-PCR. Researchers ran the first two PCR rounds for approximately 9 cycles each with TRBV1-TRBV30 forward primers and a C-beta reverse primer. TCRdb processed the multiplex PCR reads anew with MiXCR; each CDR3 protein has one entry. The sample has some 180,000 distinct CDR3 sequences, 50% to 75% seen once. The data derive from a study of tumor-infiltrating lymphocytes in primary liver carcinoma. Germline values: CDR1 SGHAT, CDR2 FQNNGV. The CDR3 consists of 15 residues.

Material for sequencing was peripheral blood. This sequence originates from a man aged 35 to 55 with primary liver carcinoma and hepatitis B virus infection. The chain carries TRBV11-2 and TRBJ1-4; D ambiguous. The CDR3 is CSSSLLGGFNEKLFF. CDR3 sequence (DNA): TGTTCCAGCAGCCTGTTAGGAGGTTTTAATGAAAAACTGTTTTTT.